This T cell receptor (beta chain) is from a study of spatial heterogeneity in lung cancer. Overall study results and limits: Expanded alpha and beta TCR counts within tumors tracked tumor mutation counts.

Time point specified: sample taken at primary tumor resection. In each case, whole RNA from tumor, nontumor lung or frozen PBMC was sequenced unsorted. This clonotype was seen repeatedly, ten times or more. The antigen remains undetermined. One end of the junction is discordant with germline, which a read error may explain. TCRdb independently ran MiXCR on the 5' RACE reads; one entry per CDR3 protein. This sample has approximately 9,700 distinct CDR3 sequences; 8% occur once, and the top ten carry 15% to 20%. This receptor was obtained from a male donor with early-stage non-small cell lung cancer. The material was lung tumor tissue, obtained at surgery.

CDR3 loop: CASSSSRAEAF. The CDR3 nucleotides read TGTGCCAGCAGCTCTTCCCGGGCTGAAGCCTTC. This sequence joins TRBV7-9 and TRBJ2-7; no clear D gene. CDR3 length: 11 amino acids. CDR1 SEHNR and CDR2 FQNEAQ come from the germline V gene (reference sequence). Full variable domain (remainder filled in from reference TRBV7-9 and TRBJ2-7): DTGVSQNPRHKITKRGQNVTFRCDPISEHNRLYWYRQTLGQGPEFLTYFQNEAQLEKSRLLSDRFSAERPKGSFSTLEIQRTEQGDSAMYLCASSSSRAEAFGPGTRLTVT.